The 7 T cell receptor beta chains below come from one sample, sequenced in a study of blood T cell repertoires in COVID-19. TCRdb keeps only in-frame clones here, not all; method: immunoSEQ multiplex PCR. The sample yields fewer than 250,000 clones, 88% seen once. Input material: peripheral blood. Receptors were obtained from a human donor in a cohort sampled during active COVID-19.

This rearrangement joins TRBV5-5 to TRBJ1-6; D is uncertain. CDR1 and CDR2 (germline): SGHKS, YYEKEE (reference sequence). V was clipped by 0 bases and J by 2 bases, with 9 bases between them. This CDR3 comprises 16 residues. CDR3 sequence reads: CASSLGPNAYNSPLHF. CDR3 coding DNA: TGTGCCAGCAGCTTGGGGCCGAACGCCTATAATTCACCCCTCCACTTT.

CDR3 in DNA: TGTGCCTCCGGACTAGCGGGAGGCAATGAGCAGTTCTTC. Its translation: CASGLAGGNEQFF. J is TRBJ2-1 and V is TRBV24-1, with 14 bases lining up with TRBD2. CDR3 size: 13 residues. Germline V lookup: CDR1 KGHDR, CDR2 SFDVKD. V lost 12 bases and J lost 6; bases outside the gene matches: 3.

The chain uses TRBV4-3 and TRBJ2-7, with a tentative D call TRBD2 (6 bases). The CDR3 contains 16 residues. Germline CDR1 and CDR2: LGHNA and YSLEER. The ends were cut back, 4 bases at V and 0 bases at J, with 16 bases in the middle. CDR3 region: CASSLLGGVPSYEQYF. Written as DNA, the CDR3 is TGCGCCAGCAGCCTCCTCGGAGGGGTACCCTCCTACGAGCAGTACTTC.

The chain recombines TRBV7-2 with TRBJ1-3; the match to TRBD1 covers 7 bases. V trimming: 5 bases; J trimming: 8 bases; junction bases outside the gene matches: 12. The CDR3 is made up of 15 amino acids. The V gene's germline CDR1 is SGHTA and CDR2 FQGNSA. For the CDR3, the DNA is TGTGCCAGCAGCCCACAGACAGGGTCCGTGGACACCATATATTTT. The encoded protein is CASSPQTGSVDTIYF. Complete variable domain (other parts from reference TRBV7-2 and TRBJ1-3): GAGVSQSPSNKVTEKGKDVELRCDPISGHTALYWYRQSLGQGLEFLIYFQGNSAPDKSGLPSDRFSAERTGGSVSTLTIQRTQQEDSAVYLCASSPQTGSVDTIYFGEGSWLTVV.

This chain links TRBV7-2 with TRBJ2-3, with 12 positions matching TRBD2. Germline V gene sequence: CDR1 SGHTA, CDR2 FQGNSA. The CDR3 totals 16 residues. V shed 2 bases and J 4 bases; nucleotides not matched to a gene: 4. In DNA form, the CDR3 reads TGTGCCAGCAGCTTAAGACTAGCGGGAGAGGCAGATACGCAGTATTTT. Translation: CASSLRLAGEADTQYF.

The CDR3 here is CASSKTGTYEQYF. CDR3 in DNA: TGTGCCAGCAGCAAGACAGGGACCTACGAGCAGTACTTC. The rearrangement links TRBV9 to TRBJ2-7; TRBD1 agrees at 7 bases. V lost 4 bases, J lost 2 bases, and 3 bases stayed unmatched. CDR1 and CDR2 from the germline V gene are SGDLS and YYNGEE. The CDR3 runs to 13 residues.

The rearrangement links TRBV29-1 to TRBJ2-2, with 7 positions matching TRBD1. The V gene's germline CDR1 is SQVTM and CDR2 ANQGSEA. The J segment lost 10 bases and the V segment lost 6 bases, leaving 11 bases of the junction unmatched. CDR3 length: 13 residues. The CDR3 here is CSVADRETSELFF. In nucleotides, the CDR3 is TGCAGCGTCGCAGACAGGGAAACATCGGAGCTGTTTTTT.